This TCR beta chain was captured in a study of radiotherapy plus CTLA-4 blockade in lung cancer (dated by TCRdb to the late 2010s). Regarding the study in general: Among the enrolled patients, under 20% had an objective response, and 31% reached disease control.

In this study, focal radiation therapy paired with CTLA-4 blockade (ipilimumab) was tested in patients who had chemo-refractory metastatic non-small-cell lung cancer. Cut back by 7 bases and 1 base, the V and J ends lie 10 bases apart. The CDR3, from cysteine to phenylalanine, totals 12 residues. Only the CDR3 part of the read is kept: 36 bases, read in frame from the first base. The germline V gene specifies SQVTM as CDR1 and ANQGSEA as CDR2. What the work shows at the level of the full study, not this receptor alone: The strongest predictors of response, as reported, were early dynamic changes in blood T cell clones along with a rise in serum interferon-beta after radiation. After treatment with radiotherapy and ipilimumab, TCR clones that came from tumors expanded in the peripheral blood.

Library construction relied on the immunoSEQ multiplex PCR assay. TCRdb took over this immuneACCESS table, retaining in-frame rearrangements with V and J assigned. Such tables are incomplete; in checked studies, under half of the missing clones stem from an unresolved V gene, and the remainder is unexplained. The sample data list 55,000 to 80,000 clones, and 60% to 85% of these were observed just once. The ten largest make up 4.4% of the sample. Of note for this clone: Its antigen has not been determined. No base quality information exists; no much larger clone differs at one position.

Recombination joined TRBV29-1 with TRBJ1-2, and the D gene may be TRBD1, 6 bases matching. Here the sequenced sample was peripheral blood, taken from a patient treated with radiotherapy plus ipilimumab. The receptor was isolated from a human donor with non-small cell lung cancer who had a complete response to radiotherapy plus ipilimumab. The CDR3 protein: CSAGDLNYGYTF. Here is the DNA: TGCAGCGCAGGGGACCTTAACTATGGCTACACCTTC.